Presented here are 10 T cell receptor beta chains from one specimen sequenced in a study of cytomegalovirus exposure and HLA in healthy donors. 60 Vbeta and 13 Jbeta primers were used in PCR. Profiled with immunoSEQ multiplex PCR; TCRdb holds only in-frame clones, not every one. The sample holds 110,000 to 150,000 clones, about 78% seen once. The sequencing sample was made of PBMCs. These TCRs come from a man aged 18 to 30 in good health and CMV-seronegative.

The chain uses TRBV7-9 and TRBJ2-5; D is uncertain. The V end lost 1 base, the J end lost 4 bases, and 10 bases lay between the germline ends. The CDR3 contains 14 residues. Germline V lookup: CDR1 SEHNR, CDR2 FQNEAQ (reference sequence). CDR3 amino acids: CASSLDSARETQYF. The CDR3 nucleotides read TGTGCCAGCAGCTTAGACAGTGCGAGAGAGACCCAGTACTTC.

The V and J genes are TRBV7-3 and TRBJ1-1; D is unresolved. Germline V gives CDR1 SGHTA, CDR2 FQGTGA. The CDR3 sequence is 13 residues long. V lost 2 bases, J lost 0 bases, and 4 bases lay in between. The CDR3 here is CASSLQVNTEAFF. CDR3 in DNA: TGTGCCAGCAGCTTACAGGTGAACACTGAAGCTTTCTTT.

V usage is TRBV6-6 and J usage is TRBJ1-6; perhaps TRBD1 as D (5 bases). The V end lost 0 bases, the J end lost 8 bases, and 14 bases lay between the germline ends. Germline V gives CDR1 MNHNY, CDR2 SVGAGI (reference sequence). CDR3 length: 16 amino acids. CDR3 sequence (DNA): TGTGCCAGCAGTTACTCCGGCAGGGTTGGAGATTCACCCCTCCACTTT. It yields the protein CASSYSGRVGDSPLHF.

The V and J genes are TRBV7-9 and TRBJ2-1; perhaps TRBD2 as D (6 bases). Germline-derived CDR1 and CDR2 are SEHNR and FQNEAQ (reference sequence). V dropped 1 base and J dropped 5 bases, with 18 bases sitting between them. The CDR3 covers 17 residues. CDR3 coding DNA: TGTGCCAGCAGCTTAGTAGAGTTGGAGGGGTGGAACAATGAGCAGTTCTTC. This translates into CASSLVELEGWNNEQFF.

The chain recombines TRBV4-1 with TRBJ2-3; TRBD2 matches 9 bases. The V and J ends lost 0 bases and 4 bases, in that order; junction bases with no gene match: 5. The CDR3 has 16 residues. Germline CDR1 and CDR2: MGHRA and YSYEKL. The CDR3 sequence: CASSQESGGWADTQYF. Here the CDR3 DNA reads TGCGCCAGCAGCCAAGAGAGCGGGGGGTGGGCAGATACGCAGTATTTT.

The chain employs TRBV19 and TRBJ2-5, with 8 bases that match TRBD1. This CDR3 region has 14 residues. V shed 6 bases and J 0 bases; nucleotides not matched to a gene: 3. Germline CDR1 reads LNHDA; CDR2 reads SQIVND (reference sequence). CDR3 residues: CASSRQGYQETQYF. The CDR3 DNA sequence: TGTGCCAGTAGCAGACAGGGGTACCAAGAGACCCAGTACTTC.

The chain has TRBV30 and TRBJ1-1; D is ambiguous. Trimming cost V 1 base and J 7 bases, with 7 bases left between them. CDR1 is GTSNPN, CDR2 SVGIG, per germline (reference sequence). This CDR3 has 11 amino acids. The CDR3 coding sequence is TGTGCCTGGAGTGGGCAGATTGAAGCTTTCTTT. As protein: CAWSGQIEAFF.

V is TRBV6-1 and J is TRBJ2-7; D might be TRBD1 (6 bases). The CDR3 contains 16 residues. Germline V gene lookup returns CDR1 MNHNS and CDR2 SASEGT. Between the trimmed V and J ends, which lost 1 base and 4 bases, there was a span of 17 bases. The CDR3 loop is CASSEDTGFSMYEQYF. CDR3 DNA: TGTGCCAGCAGTGAAGATACAGGGTTTTCTATGTACGAGCAGTACTTC.

This clone occurred a few times. The chain employs TRBV15 and TRBJ2-3; 10 positions agree with TRBD1. The CDR3 consists of 15 residues. The trim removed 5 bases at V and 3 bases at J, leaving 5 bases unmatched. Germline assignment: CDR1 LNHNV and CDR2 YYDKDF (reference sequence). The CDR3 coding sequence is TGTGCCACCAGCGGGGGACAGGGGATGACAGATACGCAGTATTTT. Its translation is CATSGGQGMTDTQYF.

This clone came up once. The chain is built from TRBV2 and TRBJ2-7; no reliable D call. Trimming removed 6 bases at V and 0 bases at J, with 9 bases between. Germline V gene data show CDR1 as SNHLY and CDR2 as FYNNEI. The CDR3 is made up of 13 amino acids. The DNA of the CDR3 is TGTGCCAGCAGGTCTGGCTCCTCCTACGAGCAGTACTTC. Amino acid sequence: CASRSGSSYEQYF.